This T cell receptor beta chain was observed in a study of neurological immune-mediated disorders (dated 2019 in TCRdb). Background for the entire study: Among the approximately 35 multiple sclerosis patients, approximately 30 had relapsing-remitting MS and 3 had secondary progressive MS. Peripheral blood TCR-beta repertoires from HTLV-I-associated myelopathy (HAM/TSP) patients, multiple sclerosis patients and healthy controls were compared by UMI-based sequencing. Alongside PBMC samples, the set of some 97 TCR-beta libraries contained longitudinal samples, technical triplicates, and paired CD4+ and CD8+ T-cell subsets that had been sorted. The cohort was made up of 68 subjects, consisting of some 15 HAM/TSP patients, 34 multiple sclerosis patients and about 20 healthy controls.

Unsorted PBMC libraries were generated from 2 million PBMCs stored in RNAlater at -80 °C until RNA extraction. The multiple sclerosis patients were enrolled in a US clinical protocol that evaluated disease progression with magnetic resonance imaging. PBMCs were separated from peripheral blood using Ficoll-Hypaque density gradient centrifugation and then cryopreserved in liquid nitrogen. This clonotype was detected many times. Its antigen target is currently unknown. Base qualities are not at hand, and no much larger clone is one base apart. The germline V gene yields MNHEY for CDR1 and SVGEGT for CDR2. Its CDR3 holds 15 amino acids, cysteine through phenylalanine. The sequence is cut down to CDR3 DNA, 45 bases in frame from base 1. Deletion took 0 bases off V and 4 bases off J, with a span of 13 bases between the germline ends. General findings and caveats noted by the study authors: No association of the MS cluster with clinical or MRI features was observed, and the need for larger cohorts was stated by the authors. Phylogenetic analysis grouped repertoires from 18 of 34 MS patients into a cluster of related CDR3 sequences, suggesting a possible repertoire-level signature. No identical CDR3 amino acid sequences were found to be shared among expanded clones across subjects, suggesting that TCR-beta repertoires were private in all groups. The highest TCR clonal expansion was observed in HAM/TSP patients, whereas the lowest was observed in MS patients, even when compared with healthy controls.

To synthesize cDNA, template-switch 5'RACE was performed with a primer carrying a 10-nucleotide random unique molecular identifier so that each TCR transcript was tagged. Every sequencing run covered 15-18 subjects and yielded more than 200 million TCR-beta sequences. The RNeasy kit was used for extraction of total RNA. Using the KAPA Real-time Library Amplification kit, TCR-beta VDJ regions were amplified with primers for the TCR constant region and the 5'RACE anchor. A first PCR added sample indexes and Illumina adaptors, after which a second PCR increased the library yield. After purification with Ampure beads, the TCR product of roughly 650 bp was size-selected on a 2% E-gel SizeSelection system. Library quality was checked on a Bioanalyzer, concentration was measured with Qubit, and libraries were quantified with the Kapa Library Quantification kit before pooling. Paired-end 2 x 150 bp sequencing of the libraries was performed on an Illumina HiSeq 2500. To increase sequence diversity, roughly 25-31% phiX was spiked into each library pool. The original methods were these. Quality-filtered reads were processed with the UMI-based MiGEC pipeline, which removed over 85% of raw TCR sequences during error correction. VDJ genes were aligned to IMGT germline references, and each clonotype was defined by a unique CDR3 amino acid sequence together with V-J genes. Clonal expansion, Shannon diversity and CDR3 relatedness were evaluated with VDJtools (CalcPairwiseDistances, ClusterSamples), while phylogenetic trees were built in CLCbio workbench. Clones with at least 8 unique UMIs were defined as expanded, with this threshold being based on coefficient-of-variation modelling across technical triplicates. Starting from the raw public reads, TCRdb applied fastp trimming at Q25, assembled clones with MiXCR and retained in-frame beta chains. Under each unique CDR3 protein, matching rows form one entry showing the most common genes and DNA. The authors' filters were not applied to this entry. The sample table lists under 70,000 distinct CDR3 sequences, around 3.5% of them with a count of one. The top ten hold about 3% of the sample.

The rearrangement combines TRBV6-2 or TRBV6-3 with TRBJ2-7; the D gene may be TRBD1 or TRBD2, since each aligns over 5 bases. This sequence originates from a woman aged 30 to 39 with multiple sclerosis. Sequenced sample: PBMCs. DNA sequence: TGTGCCAGCAGTTACTCGCCAGGGAGAAAGTACGAGCAGTACTTC. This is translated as CASSYSPGRKYEQYF.